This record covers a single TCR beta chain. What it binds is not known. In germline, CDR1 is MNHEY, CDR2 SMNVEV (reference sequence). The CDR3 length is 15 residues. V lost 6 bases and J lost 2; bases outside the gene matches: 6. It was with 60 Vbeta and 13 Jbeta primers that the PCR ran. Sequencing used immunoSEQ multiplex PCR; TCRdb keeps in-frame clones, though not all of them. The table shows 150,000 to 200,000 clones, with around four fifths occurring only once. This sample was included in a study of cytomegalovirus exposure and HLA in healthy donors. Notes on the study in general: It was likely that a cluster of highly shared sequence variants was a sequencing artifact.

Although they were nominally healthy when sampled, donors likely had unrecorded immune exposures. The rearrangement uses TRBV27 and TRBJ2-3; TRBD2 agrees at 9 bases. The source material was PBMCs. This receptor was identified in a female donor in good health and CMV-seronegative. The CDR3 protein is CASSQAGGNTDTQYF. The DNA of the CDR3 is TGTGCCAGCAGCCAAGCGGGGGGCAACACAGATACGCAGTATTTT.